This T cell receptor beta chain comes out of a study of T cell responses to AZD1222 COVID-19 vaccine. Findings and limits, study-wide: White British ancestry dominated among donors, who included more females, and clonal diversity was possibly underestimated. Just 5 to 7 AZD1222 recipients were seropositive at baseline.

Germline CDR1 is MDHEN and CDR2 is SYDVKM. The CDR3 spans 14 residues. After removal of 6 bases from V and 6 bases from J, the junction contained 5 bases not matched to a gene. About this clone: Its antigen is undetermined.

TCRdb's copy holds only in-frame clones and misses some; the assay was immunoSEQ multiplex PCR. The data hold around 130,000 clones, with approximately 88% observed a single time. The V call is TRBV28, the J call TRBJ1-6; TRBD1 matches at 7 bases. Specimen: peripheral blood, collected on day 0 of MenACWY control vaccination. The sequence came from an adult in good health. In nucleotides, the CDR3 is TGTGCCAGCAGCAAGGGACAGTTTAATTCACCCCTCCACTTT. Translated, it gives CASSKGQFNSPLHF.